These T cell receptor beta chains were read from a single sample in a study of control samples from healthy donors and cancer patients. TCRdb keeps only in-frame clones here, not all; method: immunoSEQ multiplex PCR. The table lists about 120,000 clones, nearly 95% of them singletons. Sequenced sample: blood. The receptors derive from a man aged 25-40 years in good health. Both conserved end residues are part of each CDR3. A D gene is named only where the DNA matches it firmly. The size of a clone is reported for some rows only, either as once, few or many, or as a class for expanded clones.

CDR3 length: 14
V gene: TRBV19
clone size: once
J gene: TRBJ1-1
D gene: NA
CDR3 DNA: TGTGCCAGTAGTGCGACTACTCGGAACACTGAAGCTTTCTTT
CDR3 protein: CASSATTRNTEAFF

CDR3 length: 13
V gene: TRBV6-5
clone size: NA
J gene: TRBJ1-1
D gene: NA
CDR3 DNA: TGTGCCAGCAAAAGGGGGGGATCCACTGAAGCTTTCTTT
CDR3 protein: CASKRGGSTEAFF

CDR3 length: 13
V gene: TRBV5-4
clone size: NA
J gene: TRBJ1-4
D gene: NA
CDR3 DNA: TGTGCCAGCAGCTTAGGGGGTGATGAAAAACTGTTTTTT
CDR3 protein: CASSLGGDEKLFF

CDR3 length: 14
V gene: TRBV10-3
clone size: once
J gene: TRBJ2-3
D gene: TRBD1
CDR3 DNA: TGTGCCATCAGAGGCAGGGGGCTGTCAGATACGCAGTATTTT
CDR3 protein: CAIRGRGLSDTQYF

CDR3 length: 15
V gene: TRBV3-1/TRBV3-2
clone size: NA
J gene: TRBJ1-4
D gene: TRBD1
CDR3 DNA: TGTGCCAGCAGCCGGACAACAGGGGGCGTGTTAAAACTGTTTTTT
CDR3 protein: CASSRTTGGVLKLFF

CDR3 length: 16
V gene: TRBV28
clone size: NA
J gene: TRBJ1-2
D gene: TRBD1
CDR3 DNA: TGTGCCAGCACTCTTCTACAGGGGGCTAAGGGCTATGGCTACACCTTC
CDR3 protein: CASTLLQGAKGYGYTF

CDR3 length: 13
V gene: TRBV5-1
clone size: few
J gene: TRBJ1-5
D gene: NA
CDR3 DNA: TGCGCCAGCAGCTTGGAGATAGATCAGCCCCAGCATTTT
CDR3 protein: CASSLEIDQPQHF

CDR3 length: 15
V gene: TRBV5-1
clone size: once
J gene: TRBJ2-3
D gene: TRBD1
CDR3 DNA: TGCGCCAGCAGCGTCGGGACAGGGAACACAGATACGCAGTATTTT
CDR3 protein: CASSVGTGNTDTQYF

CDR3 length: 14
V gene: TRBV6-4
clone size: NA
J gene: TRBJ1-5
D gene: NA
CDR3 DNA: TGTGCCAGCAGTTACACCCCAGGAGGTCAGCCCCAGCATTTT
CDR3 protein: CASSYTPGGQPQHF

CDR3 length: 19
V gene: TRBV7-6
clone size: NA
J gene: TRBJ2-3
D gene: TRBD2
CDR3 DNA: TGTGCCAGCAGCTTAGAAGTCGGACGGGGGGAGGATAGCACAGATACGCAGTATTTT
CDR3 protein: CASSLEVGRGEDSTDTQYF

CDR3 length: 14
V gene: TRBV19
clone size: NA
J gene: TRBJ1-2
D gene: TRBD1
CDR3 DNA: TGTGCCAGTATCAAAAGACAGGGTAACTATGGCTACACCTTC
CDR3 protein: CASIKRQGNYGYTF

CDR3 length: 13
V gene: TRBV10-3
clone size: once
J gene: TRBJ2-3
D gene: NA
CDR3 DNA: TGTGCCATCAGTGAGTCGCGGACAGATACGCAGTATTTT
CDR3 protein: CAISESRTDTQYF

CDR3 length: 12
V gene: TRBV9
clone size: NA
J gene: TRBJ1-4
D gene: NA
CDR3 DNA: TGTGCCAGCGGACAGCCTAATGAAAAACTGTTTTTT
CDR3 protein: CASGQPNEKLFF

CDR3 length: 14
V gene: TRBV7-9
clone size: NA
J gene: TRBJ1-4
D gene: NA
CDR3 DNA: TGTGCCAGCAGCTTCATGGGGACTAATGAAAAACTGTTTTTT
CDR3 protein: CASSFMGTNEKLFF

CDR3 length: 16
V gene: TRBV6-1
clone size: NA
J gene: TRBJ1-3
D gene: NA
CDR3 DNA: TGTGCCAGCAGTGAAGGTGTCTGGAGCTCTGGAAACACCATATATTTT
CDR3 protein: CASSEGVWSSGNTIYF

CDR3 length: 12
V gene: TRBV6-5
clone size: NA
J gene: TRBJ2-7
D gene: NA
CDR3 DNA: TGTGCCAGCACACAATCGGGGCTCGAGCAGTACTTC
CDR3 protein: CASTQSGLEQYF

CDR3 length: 19
V gene: TRBV27
clone size: NA
J gene: TRBJ1-3
D gene: NA
CDR3 DNA: TGTGCCAGCAGTCCCTCCCGGTGGGCAGGCTTAAGCTCTGGAAACACCATATATTTT
CDR3 protein: CASSPSRWAGLSSGNTIYF

CDR3 length: 10
V gene: TRBV30
clone size: NA
J gene: TRBJ1-1
D gene: NA
CDR3 DNA: TGTGCCAGCCGGGACACCCAAGCTTTCTTT
CDR3 protein: CASRDTQAFF

CDR3 length: 15
V gene: TRBV5-5
clone size: NA
J gene: TRBJ2-7
D gene: TRBD2
CDR3 DNA: TGTGCCAGCAGCCCCCTAGCGGGAGGCTCCTACGAGCAGTACTTC
CDR3 protein: CASSPLAGGSYEQYF

CDR3 length: 13
V gene: TRBV11-2
clone size: NA
J gene: TRBJ2-5
D gene: NA
CDR3 DNA: TGTGCCAGCAGCCTAAACATCAGAGAGACCCAGTACTTC
CDR3 protein: CASSLNIRETQYF

CDR3 length: 17
V gene: TRBV19
clone size: NA
J gene: TRBJ2-3
D gene: TRBD2
CDR3 DNA: TGTGCCAGTACCCCTAAGAGGGGACTACCTGACACAGATACGCAGTATTTT
CDR3 protein: CASTPKRGLPDTDTQYF

CDR3 length: 13
V gene: TRBV6-6
clone size: NA
J gene: TRBJ2-3
D gene: NA
CDR3 DNA: TGTGCCAGCAGTTACTCCGGCCGGGATACGCAGTATTTT
CDR3 protein: CASSYSGRDTQYF

CDR3 length: 12
V gene: TRBV25-1
clone size: NA
J gene: TRBJ1-2
D gene: TRBD1
CDR3 DNA: TGTGCCAGCGAAGGGGGCAGTGATGGCTACACCTTC
CDR3 protein: CASEGGSDGYTF

CDR3 length: 13
V gene: TRBV5-1
clone size: NA
J gene: TRBJ2-2
D gene: NA
CDR3 DNA: TGCGCCAGCAGCTTGAGAAGGGGCGGGGAGCTGTTTTTT
CDR3 protein: CASSLRRGGELFF

CDR3 length: 14
V gene: TRBV6-5
clone size: NA
J gene: TRBJ1-1
D gene: NA
CDR3 DNA: TGTGCCACGAAACATGGGACCCAGGGAACTGAAGCTTTCTTT
CDR3 protein: CATKHGTQGTEAFF

CDR3 length: 15
V gene: TRBV2
clone size: NA
J gene: TRBJ2-7
D gene: NA
CDR3 DNA: TGTGCCAGCAGGGAAGGGTCTTGGGAGTCCTACGAGCAGTACTTC
CDR3 protein: CASREGSWESYEQYF

CDR3 length: 18
V gene: TRBV5-6
clone size: once
J gene: TRBJ2-3
D gene: NA
CDR3 DNA: TGTGCCAGCAGCCCCATTAAGGGGGGTTACCCTAGCACAGATACGCAGTATTTT
CDR3 protein: CASSPIKGGYPSTDTQYF

CDR3 length: 16
V gene: TRBV3-1/TRBV3-2
clone size: NA
J gene: TRBJ1-3
D gene: NA
CDR3 DNA: TGTGCCAGCAGCCGAGCCGGGACCAGCTCTGGAAACACCATATATTTT
CDR3 protein: CASSRAGTSSGNTIYF

CDR3 length: 13
V gene: TRBV12-3/TRBV12-4
clone size: NA
J gene: TRBJ2-1
D gene: NA
CDR3 DNA: TGTGCCAGCAGTTTGCTGAAATACAATGAGCAGTTCTTC
CDR3 protein: CASSLLKYNEQFF

CDR3 length: 14
V gene: TRBV12-5
clone size: NA
J gene: TRBJ2-5
D gene: NA
CDR3 DNA: TGTGCTAGTGGTTCCGGACGGATCCAAGAGACCCAGTACTTC
CDR3 protein: CASGSGRIQETQYF

CDR3 length: 15
V gene: TRBV24-1
clone size: NA
J gene: TRBJ2-1
D gene: TRBD2
CDR3 DNA: TGTGCCACCAGTGAAGTAGCGGGCTCCTACAATGAGCAGTTCTTC
CDR3 protein: CATSEVAGSYNEQFF

CDR3 length: 14
V gene: TRBV7-3
clone size: NA
J gene: TRBJ2-1
D gene: TRBD1
CDR3 DNA: TGTGCCAGCAGCCTATTGGGACAGACTAATGAGCAGTTCTTC
CDR3 protein: CASSLLGQTNEQFF

CDR3 length: 14
V gene: TRBV5-8
clone size: NA
J gene: TRBJ2-1
D gene: NA
CDR3 DNA: TGTGCCAGCAGCTTGGGGGTAGTAGCCAATGAGCAGTTCTTC
CDR3 protein: CASSLGVVANEQFF